This T cell receptor (beta chain) derives from a study of cytomegalovirus exposure and HLA in healthy donors. Study results and caveats: Later on, an analysis showed TCR association rates differing by HLA locus, with DRB1 the most and HLA-C the fewest.

Worth noting for this clone: Its antigen is as yet unknown.

V shed 0 bases, J shed 2 bases, and the junction held 9 bases outside the gene matches. This CDR3 region has 17 residues. Germline V CDR1 and CDR2: PRHDT, FYEKMQ (reference sequence). The study ran its PCR with 60 Vbeta and 13 Jbeta primers. Libraries were prepared by immunoSEQ multiplex PCR; TCRdb keeps only in-frame clonotypes and omits some of them. The sample records around 150,000 clones, just under 80% being singletons. The sequenced sample was PBMCs. The chain is built from TRBV13 and TRBJ2-7; 8 nucleotides align to TRBD1. This clonotype was sampled from a male donor in good health and CMV-seronegative. The CDR3 bases are TGTGCCAGCAGCTTAGGCCCTGGCAGGGGGCCCACCTACGAGCAGTACTTC. Amino acid sequence: CASSLGPGRGPTYEQYF.